The following is a T cell receptor (beta chain) sequence with its context. What it binds is not known. The record originates from a study of T cells after yellow fever vaccination. Study-wide findings and caveats: Researchers cautioned that FACS-sorted repertoires could harbor abundant clonotypes contaminating from the bulk population.

The CDR3 has 12 amino acids. The V end was cut by 4 bases, the J end by 6 bases, with 9 bases between. Germline-derived CDR1 and CDR2 are SEHNR and FQNEAQ (reference sequence). The 5'RACE template-switching step produced TCR cDNA and added a universal primer site and UMIs. Via MiXCR, TCRdb re-called the 5' RACE reads, giving one row per CDR3 protein. The sample contains some 670,000 distinct CDR3 sequences, approximately 13% of which appear only once. Specimen: PBMCs, collected on the day of the yellow fever booster vaccination. The receptor was derived from a man between 25 and 39 years old who received the YFV17D yellow fever vaccine. The V gene is TRBV7-9, the J gene TRBJ1-1; no definite D call. CDR3 residues: CASSWRRAEAFF. CDR3 coding DNA: TGTGCCAGCAGCTGGCGGAGGGCTGAAGCTTTCTTT.